This TCR beta chain was recorded in a study of high-grade serous ovarian cancer treatment subgroups. Study-wide points: Only CDR3 was analyzed; CDR1 and CDR2 were not. Higher neoantigen levels went with greater TCR clonal relatedness.

Germline-derived CDR1 and CDR2 are LNHDA and SQIVND (reference sequence). Between the trimmed V and J ends, which lost 5 bases and 5 bases, there was a span of 10 bases. The CDR3 has 13 amino acids. Tumor samples were obtained before definitive surgery or chemotherapy. Data came from immunoSEQ multiplex PCR; TCRdb stores just in-frame clones and leaves some out. This sample yields just over 35,000 clones, of which 79% are seen a single time; 3% to 3.5% belongs to the top ten. This clone was seen only a few times. The antigen is unknown. The TCR was taken from a human donor with high-grade serous ovarian cancer. The rearrangement joins TRBV19 to TRBJ1-5, with D possibly being TRBD1 (6 bases). Sequencing was carried out using tumor tissue. The CDR3 DNA reads TGTGCCAGTAGTCCAACAGGGCATCAGCCCCAGCATTTT. Translated: CASSPTGHQPQHF.